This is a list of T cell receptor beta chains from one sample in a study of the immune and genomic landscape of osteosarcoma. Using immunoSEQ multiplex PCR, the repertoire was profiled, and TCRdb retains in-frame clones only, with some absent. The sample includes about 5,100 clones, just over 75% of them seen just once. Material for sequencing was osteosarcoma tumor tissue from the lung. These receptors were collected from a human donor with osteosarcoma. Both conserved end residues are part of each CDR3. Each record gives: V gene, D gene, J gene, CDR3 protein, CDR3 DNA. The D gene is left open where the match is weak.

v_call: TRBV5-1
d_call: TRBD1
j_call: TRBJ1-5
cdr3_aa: CASSLQGGRNQPQHF
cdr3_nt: TGCGCCAGCAGCTTACAGGGGGGCCGCAATCAGCCCCAGCATTTT

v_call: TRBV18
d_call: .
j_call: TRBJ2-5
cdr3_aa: CASSLRQEETQYF
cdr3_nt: TGTGCCAGCTCATTACGACAGGAAGAGACCCAGTACTTC

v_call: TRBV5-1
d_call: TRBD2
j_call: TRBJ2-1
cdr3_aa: CASSLRGLIHQNEQFF
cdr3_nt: TGCGCCAGCAGCTTGAGGGGACTAATCCATCAGAATGAGCAGTTCTTC

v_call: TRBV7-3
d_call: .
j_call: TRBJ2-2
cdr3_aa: CASSLEGGELFF
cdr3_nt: TGTGCCAGCAGCTTGGAGGGCGGGGAGCTGTTTTTT

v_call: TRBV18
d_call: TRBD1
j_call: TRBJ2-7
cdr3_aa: CASSPRGPIPYEQYF
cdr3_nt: TGTGCCAGCTCACCAAGGGGGCCCATACCCTACGAGCAGTACTTC

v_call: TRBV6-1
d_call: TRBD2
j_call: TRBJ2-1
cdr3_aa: CASSESPSGYYNEQFF
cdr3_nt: TGTGCCAGCAGTGAATCTCCTAGCGGGTACTACAATGAGCAGTTCTTC

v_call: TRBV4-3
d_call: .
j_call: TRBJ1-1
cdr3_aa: CASSQDWVDGTEAFF
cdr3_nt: TGCGCCAGCAGCCAAGACTGGGTGGACGGCACTGAAGCTTTCTTT

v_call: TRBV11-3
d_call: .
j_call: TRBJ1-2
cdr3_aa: CASSPGQDYGYTF
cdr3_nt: TGTGCCAGCAGCCCCGGGCAGGACTATGGCTACACCTTC

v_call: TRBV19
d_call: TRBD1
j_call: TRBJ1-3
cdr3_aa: CASSPDRGHFGNTIYF
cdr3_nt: TGTGCCAGTAGTCCCGACAGGGGACACTTTGGAAACACCATATATTTT

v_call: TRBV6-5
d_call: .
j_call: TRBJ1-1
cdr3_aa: CASSSSAEAFF
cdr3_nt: TGTGCCAGCAGTTCTTCCGCAGAAGCTTTCTTT

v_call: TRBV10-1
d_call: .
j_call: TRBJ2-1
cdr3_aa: CASSEDVPGGLYNEQFF
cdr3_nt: TGCGCCAGCAGTGAGGACGTTCCGGGCGGACTTTACAATGAGCAGTTCTTC